The clone carrying this TCR beta chain occurred once. Its specificity is not known. Method: immunoSEQ multiplex PCR; TCRdb's copy keeps in-frame clones and lacks some. Of some 190,000 clones listed, roughly nine tenths are singletons. This entry is derived from a study of T cell responses to AZD1222 COVID-19 vaccine. Findings of the study overall: Every sample of the repertoires postdated the peak T cell response. AZD1222 recipients seropositive at baseline numbered only five or six. Clonal diversity may have been underestimated, and the donors were mostly white British, with more females than males.

This CDR3 contains 14 residues. V was shortened by 3 bases and J by 4 bases, with 12 bases between the two germline ends. Germline V gives CDR1 KGHSH, CDR2 LQKENI. The origin of this receptor is an adult who received the AZD1222 COVID-19 vaccine. Here the sequenced sample was peripheral blood, taken 28 days after the second AZD1222 dose. The V and J genes are TRBV18 and TRBJ1-1; weak D call: TRBD1 (5 bases). CDR3: CASSPWPGGTEAFF. The CDR3 DNA reads TGTGCCAGCTCACCCTGGCCGGGGGGCACTGAAGCTTTCTTT.